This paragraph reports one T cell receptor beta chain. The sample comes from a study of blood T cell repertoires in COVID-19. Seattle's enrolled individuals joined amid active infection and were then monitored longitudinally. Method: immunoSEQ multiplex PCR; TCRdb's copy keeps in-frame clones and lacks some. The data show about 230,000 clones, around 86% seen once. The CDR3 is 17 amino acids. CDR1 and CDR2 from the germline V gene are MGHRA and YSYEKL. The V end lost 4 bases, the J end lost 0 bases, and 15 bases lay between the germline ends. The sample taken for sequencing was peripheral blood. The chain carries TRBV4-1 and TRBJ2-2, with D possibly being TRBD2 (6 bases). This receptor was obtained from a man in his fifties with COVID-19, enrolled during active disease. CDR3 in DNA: TGCGCCAGCAGCCTTAAGATGGGGGGAGCGAACACCGGGGAGCTGTTTTTT. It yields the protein CASSLKMGGANTGELFF.